This T cell receptor (beta chain) comes out of a study of T cell responses to AZD1222 COVID-19 vaccine. Germline V gene lookup returns CDR1 SNHLY and CDR2 FYNNEI. The CDR3 extends over 15 amino acids. V lost 6 bases to trimming and J lost 9 bases; unmatched junction nucleotides: 10. Method: immunoSEQ multiplex PCR; TCRdb's copy keeps in-frame clones and lacks some. The table records more than 85,000 clones, roughly 89% of them present only once. Sequencing used peripheral blood, obtained 28 days after the second AZD1222 dose. This chain connects TRBV2 to TRBJ1-6; 8 nucleotides match TRBD1. This receptor was obtained from an adult who received the AZD1222 COVID-19 vaccine. The DNA for the CDR3 is TGTGCCAGCAGAGACGGACAGGGAGCGGGTTCACCCCTCCACTTT. Protein sequence: CASRDGQGAGSPLHF.